This T cell receptor (beta chain) emerged from a study of OX40 agonist ivuxolimab in advanced cancers. Concerning this clone: The antigen is undetermined.

Method: immunoSEQ multiplex PCR; TCRdb's copy keeps in-frame clones and lacks some. The sample yields tens of thousands of clones, about 86% seen once. CDR1 is SNHLY and CDR2 is FYNNEI in the germline V gene. V lost 8 bases, J lost 0 bases, and 14 bases lay in between. The CDR3 has 14 residues. Study-level results: Among patients with partial responses at 0.1-3.0 mg/kg, clonal expansion was among the lowest. At 0.1 to 3.0 mg/kg and by week 6, clonal expansion occurred in CD4+ and CD8+ blood T cells.

The input for sequencing was CD4+ or CD8+ T cells sorted from blood, taken in a trial of the OX40 agonist ivuxolimab. This clonotype was obtained from an adult with an advanced solid tumor such as melanoma, head and neck, liver or kidney cancer. The chain is built from TRBV2 and TRBJ2-7; D is perhaps TRBD2 (5 bases). The CDR3 sequence is CASFRDEGSYEQYF. The CDR3, as DNA: TGTGCCAGCTTTAGGGATGAGGGCTCCTACGAGCAGTACTTC. Using reference TRBV2 and TRBJ2-7 for the parts outside the CDR3, the full variable domain is EPEVTQTPSHQVTQMGQEVILRCVPISNHLYFYWYRQILGQKVEFLVSFYNNEISEKSEIFDDQFSVERPDGSNFTLKIRSTKLEDSAMYFCASFRDEGSYEQYFGPGTRLTVT.